The 14 T cell receptor beta chains reported below all come from one sample, sequenced in a study of blood T cell repertoires in COVID-19. TCRdb's copy holds only in-frame clones and misses some; the assay was immunoSEQ multiplex PCR. Of 90,000 to 120,000 clones in the sample, 80% were seen once. The specimen sequenced was peripheral blood. The receptors come from a man between 65 and 79 years old with acute or convalescent COVID-19.

V gene TRBV18 combines with J gene TRBJ2-7; possibly TRBD1 for D (6 bases). Trimming removed 3 bases at V and 3 bases at J, with 9 bases between. Per germline, CDR1 KGHSH and CDR2 LQKENI. This CDR3 has 13 amino acids. CDR3 region: CASSPGAGYEQYF. In DNA form, the CDR3 reads TGTGCCAGCTCACCGGGGGCGGGCTACGAGCAGTACTTC.

This clone occurred once. The chain employs TRBV5-6 and TRBJ2-5; the match to TRBD1 covers 10 bases. Looked up from germline, CDR1 is SGHDT and CDR2 is YYEEEE. This CDR3 comprises 14 residues. J lost 5 bases, V lost 5 bases, and 6 bases had no gene match. The CDR3 reads CASSWDRGQETQYF. For the CDR3, the DNA is TGTGCCAGCAGTTGGGACAGGGGTCAGGAGACCCAGTACTTC.

V is TRBV14 and J is TRBJ2-3; TRBD2 agrees at 8 bases. The CDR3 runs to 17 residues. Per the germline V gene, CDR1 is SGHDN and CDR2 is FVKESK. V was clipped by 3 bases and J by 0 bases; unmatched bases: 8. The CDR3 is CASSQRERGPSTDTQYF. DNA of the CDR3: TGTGCCAGCAGCCAGAGGGAGCGGGGGCCTAGCACAGATACGCAGTATTTT.

The chain links TRBV5-1 to TRBJ1-2, with D uncertain. V was cut by 7 bases and J by 4 bases, with 17 bases left in between. The CDR3 contains 14 residues. Germline lookup yields CDR1 SGHRS and CDR2 YFSETQ. The CDR3 DNA sequence: TGCGCCAGCCGTCTTGAACCGGGTCTCTATGGCTACACCTTC. The encoded protein is CASRLEPGLYGYTF. Combining the CDR3 with reference TRBV5-1 and TRBJ1-2 gives the whole variable domain KAGVTQTPRYLIKTRGQQVTLSCSPISGHRSVSWYQQTPGQGLQFLFEYFSETQRNKGNFPGRFSGRQFSNSRSEMNVSTLELGDSALYLCASRLEPGLYGYTFGSGTRLTVV.

The rearrangement uses TRBV4-2 and TRBJ2-7, with 9 bases fitting TRBD2. CDR3 size: 16 residues. Trimming removed 0 bases from V and 3 bases from J; junction bases left unmatched: 6. Looked up from germline, CDR1 is LGHNA and CDR2 is YNFKEQ. CDR3: CASSQEAGGYFYEQYF. Here the CDR3 DNA reads TGTGCCAGCAGCCAAGAAGCGGGGGGATACTTCTACGAGCAGTACTTC.

V gene TRBV3-1 (or the pseudogene TRBV3-2) combines with J gene TRBJ2-1; the match to TRBD2 covers 8 bases. There are 19 residues in the CDR3. The trim removed 0 bases at V and 7 bases at J, leaving 17 bases unmatched. Germline V gives CDR1 LGHDT, CDR2 YNNKEL (reference sequence). CDR3 coding DNA: TGTGCCAGCAGCCAAGAAACGGGAGGGGCCGGGGTAGCGGGGAATGAGCAGTTCTTC. It codes for CASSQETGGAGVAGNEQFF.

This clone appeared once. This sequence joins TRBV5-1 and TRBJ2-6, with a weak D call TRBD1 (5 bases). The CDR3 is 14 residues long. Germline lookup yields CDR1 SGHRS and CDR2 YFSETQ. V was pared by 0 bases and J by 8 bases, with 9 bases between. CDR3 loop: CASSLGQGTNVLTF. CDR3 bases: TGCGCCAGCAGCTTGGGGCAGGGTACCAACGTCCTGACTTTC.

The chain joins TRBV11-1 to TRBJ2-2, with a tentative D call TRBD1 (5 bases). V was clipped by 1 base and J by 0 bases, with 9 bases between them. Germline-derived CDR1 and CDR2 are SGHAT and FQDESV (reference sequence). CDR3 length: 16 residues. CDR3 sequence reads: CASSLGSGTNTGELFF. The CDR3 nucleotides read TGTGCCAGCAGCTTAGGATCAGGGACGAACACCGGGGAGCTGTTTTTT. Variable domain in full (rest from reference TRBV11-1 and TRBJ2-2): EAEVAQSPRYKITEKSQAVAFWCDPISGHATLYWYRQILGQGPELLVQFQDESVVDDSQLPKDRFSAERLKGVDSTLKIQPAELGDSAMYLCASSLGSGTNTGELFFGEGSRLTVL.

The V call is TRBV9, the J call TRBJ1-6, with D tentatively TRBD1 (6 bases). Germline V lookup: CDR1 SGDLS, CDR2 YYNGEE. This CDR3 spans 14 amino acids. V was clipped by 4 bases and J by 7 bases, with 12 bases between them. This CDR3 reads CASSLTGQNSPLHF. As DNA, the CDR3 is TGTGCCAGCAGCCTGACAGGACAAAATTCACCCCTCCACTTT.

The V and J genes are TRBV27 and TRBJ2-1; possibly TRBD1 for D (6 bases). Germline loops: CDR1 MNHEY, CDR2 SMNVEV (reference sequence). Trimming shortened V by 7 bases and J by 4 bases, and 20 bases separated the two germline ends. The CDR3 sequence is 16 residues long. CDR3 sequence reads: CASTSRGQLGYNEQFF. DNA for the CDR3: TGTGCCAGCACCTCGAGAGGACAGTTGGGGTACAATGAGCAGTTCTTC.

This chain uses TRBV3-1 (or the pseudogene TRBV3-2) with TRBJ1-1; no firm D call. This CDR3 has 15 residues. CDR1 is LGHDT, CDR2 YNNKEL, per germline (reference sequence). Deletions cut 4 bases from V and 2 bases from J, with 14 bases between. DNA for the CDR3: TGTGCCAGCAGCCGAGAAGGGAGTGTTAACACTGAAGCTTTCTTT. It yields the protein CASSREGSVNTEAFF.

The V and J genes are TRBV6-5 and TRBJ1-6; D is uncertain. CDR3 length: 15 residues. Trimming took off 8 bases at V and 6 bases at J, with 17 bases between the two ends. In germline, CDR1 is MNHEY, CDR2 SVGAGI. CDR3 residues: CASSQQAEVNSPLHF. The CDR3 DNA is TGTGCCAGCTCCCAGCAGGCAGAAGTTAATTCACCCCTCCACTTT.

The chain joins TRBV9 to TRBJ2-1; 9 positions agree with TRBD1. The CDR3 spans 15 residues. Trimming at V came to 4 bases and at J to 1 base, leaving 3 bases not matched to a gene. The germline V gene has CDR1 SGDLS and CDR2 YYNGEE. The CDR3 sequence is CASSQDRGSYNEQFF. The CDR3 DNA reads TGTGCCAGCAGCCAAGACAGGGGGTCCTACAATGAGCAGTTCTTC.

V gene TRBV15 combines with J gene TRBJ2-1; D unresolved. Germline loops: CDR1 LNHNV, CDR2 YYDKDF (reference sequence). V lost 0 bases, J lost 8 bases, and 8 bases lay in between. This CDR3 is 13 amino acids long. The CDR3 sequence: CATSRDQVDEQFF. CDR3 coding DNA: TGTGCCACCAGCAGAGATCAGGTGGATGAGCAGTTCTTC.